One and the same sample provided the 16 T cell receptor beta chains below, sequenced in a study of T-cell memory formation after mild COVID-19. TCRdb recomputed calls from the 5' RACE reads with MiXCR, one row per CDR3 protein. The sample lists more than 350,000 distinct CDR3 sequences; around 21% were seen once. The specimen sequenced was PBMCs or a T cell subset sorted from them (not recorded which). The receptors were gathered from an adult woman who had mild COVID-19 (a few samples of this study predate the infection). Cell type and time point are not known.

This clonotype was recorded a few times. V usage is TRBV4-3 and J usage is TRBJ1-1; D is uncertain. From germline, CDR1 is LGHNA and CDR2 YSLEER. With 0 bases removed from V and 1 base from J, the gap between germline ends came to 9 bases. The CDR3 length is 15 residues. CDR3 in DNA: TGCGCCAGCAGCCAAGATCGGGAGTCGAACACTGAAGCTTTCTTT. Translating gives CASSQDRESNTEAFF.

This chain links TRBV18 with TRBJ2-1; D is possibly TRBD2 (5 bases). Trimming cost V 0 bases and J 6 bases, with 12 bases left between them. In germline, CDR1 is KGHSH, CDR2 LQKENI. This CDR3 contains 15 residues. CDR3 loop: CASSPPGAGPNEQFF. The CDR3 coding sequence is TGTGCCAGCTCACCACCGGGAGCAGGCCCCAATGAGCAGTTCTTC.

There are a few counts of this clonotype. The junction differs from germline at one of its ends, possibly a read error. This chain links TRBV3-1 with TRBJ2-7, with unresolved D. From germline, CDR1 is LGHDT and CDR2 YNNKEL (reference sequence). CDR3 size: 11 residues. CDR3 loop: CASSQRHSLSF. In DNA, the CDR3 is TGTGCCAGCAGCCAACGACACTCCCTCAGCTTC.

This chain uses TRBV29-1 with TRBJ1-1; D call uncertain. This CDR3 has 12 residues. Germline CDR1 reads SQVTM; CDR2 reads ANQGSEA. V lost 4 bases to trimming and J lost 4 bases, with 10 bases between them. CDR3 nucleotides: TGCAGCGTTGTTAGGGTAGCCACTGAAGCTTTCTTT. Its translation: CSVVRVATEAFF.

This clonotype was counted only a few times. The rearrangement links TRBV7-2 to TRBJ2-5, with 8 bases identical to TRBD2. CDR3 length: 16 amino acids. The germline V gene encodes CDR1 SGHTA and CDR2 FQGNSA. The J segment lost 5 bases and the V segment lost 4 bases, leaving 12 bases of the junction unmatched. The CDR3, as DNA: TGTGCCAGCAGCTCCGGCGGCCTAGCGGGTGGGGAGACCCAGTACTTC. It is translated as CASSSGGLAGGETQYF.

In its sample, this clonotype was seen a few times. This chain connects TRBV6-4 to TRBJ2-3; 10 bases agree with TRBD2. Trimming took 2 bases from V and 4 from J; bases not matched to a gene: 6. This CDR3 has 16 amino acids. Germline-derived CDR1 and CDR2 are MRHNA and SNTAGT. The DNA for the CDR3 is TGTGCCAGCAGTGACGAAGCGGGGGGGCCATCAGATACGCAGTATTTT. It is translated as CASSDEAGGPSDTQYF.

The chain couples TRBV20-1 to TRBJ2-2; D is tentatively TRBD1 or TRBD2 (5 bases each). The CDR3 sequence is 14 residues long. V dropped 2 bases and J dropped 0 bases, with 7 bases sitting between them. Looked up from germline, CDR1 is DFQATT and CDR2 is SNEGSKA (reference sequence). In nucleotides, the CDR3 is TGCAGTGCTAGATGGGACCCGAACACCGGGGAGCTGTTTTTT. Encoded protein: CSARWDPNTGELFF.

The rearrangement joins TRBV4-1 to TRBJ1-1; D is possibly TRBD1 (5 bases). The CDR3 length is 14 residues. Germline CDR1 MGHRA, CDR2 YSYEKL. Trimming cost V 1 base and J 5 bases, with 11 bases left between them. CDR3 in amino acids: CASSQAGRRTEAFF. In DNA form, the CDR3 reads TGCGCCAGCAGCCAAGCAGGGAGACGGACTGAAGCTTTCTTT.

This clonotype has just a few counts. The CDR3 DNA sequence: TGCAGCGTTGAAAGGTCGCGGAACACTGAAGCTTTCTTT. It codes for CSVERSRNTEAFF. This chain uses TRBV29-1 with TRBJ1-1; D call uncertain. V was clipped by 2 bases and J by 1 base, with 8 bases between them. From germline, CDR1 is SQVTM and CDR2 ANQGSEA. The CDR3 spans 13 residues.

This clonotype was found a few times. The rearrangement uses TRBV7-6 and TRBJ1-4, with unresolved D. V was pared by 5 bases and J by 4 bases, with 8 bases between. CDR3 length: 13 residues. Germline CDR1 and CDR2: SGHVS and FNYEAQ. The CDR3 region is CASSRTDNEKLFF. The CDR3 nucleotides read TGTGCCAGCAGCCGAACCGATAATGAAAAACTGTTTTTT.

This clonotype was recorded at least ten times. CDR3 sequence reads: CSAQHNEQFF. The CDR3 coding sequence is TGCAGTGCGCAGCACAATGAGCAGTTCTTC. This chain links TRBV20-1 with TRBJ2-1; D gene unclear. The V gene's germline CDR1 is DFQATT and CDR2 SNEGSKA (reference sequence). The CDR3 extends over 10 amino acids. The V and J ends lost 6 bases and 5 bases respectively, with 5 bases between them.

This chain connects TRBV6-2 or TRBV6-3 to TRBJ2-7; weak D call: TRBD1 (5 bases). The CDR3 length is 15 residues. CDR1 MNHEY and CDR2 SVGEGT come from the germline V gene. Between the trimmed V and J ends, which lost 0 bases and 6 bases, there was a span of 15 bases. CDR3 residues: CASSYSQVRTGEQYF. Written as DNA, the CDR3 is TGTGCCAGCAGTTACTCACAGGTACGGACCGGCGAGCAGTACTTC.

The CDR3 sequence: CAWSKDSRWLRGYTF. The CDR3 coding sequence is TGTGCCTGGAGTAAGGACAGCCGCTGGCTCAGGGGCTACACCTTC. The chain uses TRBV30 and TRBJ1-2; perhaps TRBD1 as D (6 bases). Germline V gene data show CDR1 as GTSNPN and CDR2 as SVGIG (reference sequence). V was cut by 2 bases and J by 8 bases, with 21 bases left in between. This CDR3 spans 15 amino acids.

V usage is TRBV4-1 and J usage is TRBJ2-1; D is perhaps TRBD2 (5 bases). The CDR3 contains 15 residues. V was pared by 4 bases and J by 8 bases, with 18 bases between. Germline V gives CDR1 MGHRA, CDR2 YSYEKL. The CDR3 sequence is CASSLIGVATHEQFF. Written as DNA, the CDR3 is TGCGCCAGCAGCCTCATTGGGGTAGCGACCCATGAGCAGTTCTTC.

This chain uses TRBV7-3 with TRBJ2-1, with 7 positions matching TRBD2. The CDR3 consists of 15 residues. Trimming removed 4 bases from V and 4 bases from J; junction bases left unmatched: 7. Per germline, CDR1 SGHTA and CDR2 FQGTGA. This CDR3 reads CASSSSGTPYNEQFF. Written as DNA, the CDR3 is TGTGCCAGCAGCTCCAGCGGGACTCCTTACAATGAGCAGTTCTTC. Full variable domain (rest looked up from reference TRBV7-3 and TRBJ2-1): GAGVSQTPSNKVTEKGKYVELRCDPISGHTALYWYRQSLGQGPEFLIYFQGTGAADDSGLPNDRFFAVRPEGSVSTLKIQRTERGDSAVYLCASSSSGTPYNEQFFGPGTRLTVL.

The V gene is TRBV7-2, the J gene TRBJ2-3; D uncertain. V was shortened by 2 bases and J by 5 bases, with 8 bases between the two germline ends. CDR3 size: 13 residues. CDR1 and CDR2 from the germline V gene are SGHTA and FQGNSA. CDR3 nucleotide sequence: TGTGCCAGCAGCTTACACCAGGTAGATACGCAGTATTTT. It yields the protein CASSLHQVDTQYF.